The 18 T cell receptor beta chains below come from one sample, sequenced in a study of blood T cell repertoires in COVID-19. Libraries were prepared by immunoSEQ multiplex PCR; TCRdb keeps only in-frame clonotypes and omits some of them. The sample carries some 340,000 clones, roughly four fifths recorded once. Sequenced: PBMCs or T cells enriched from blood (not recorded which). These receptors all stem from a woman aged 45-65 years who had recovered from COVID-19.

V usage is TRBV18 and J usage is TRBJ1-5, with 8 positions matching TRBD1. The germline CDR1 and CDR2 sequences are KGHSH and LQKENI. Trimming took 2 bases from V and 5 from J; bases not matched to a gene: 5. The CDR3 runs 15 residues. The CDR3: CASSPRGTGDQPQHF. DNA for the CDR3: TGTGCCAGCTCACCAAGGGGGACAGGTGATCAGCCCCAGCATTTT.

V gene TRBV6-5 combines with J gene TRBJ2-7; the D gene is possibly TRBD2 (5 bases). The CDR3 totals 14 residues. Germline V gene data show CDR1 as MNHEY and CDR2 as SVGAGI. Trimming left V 7 bases short and J 2 bases short, with 15 bases between. The CDR3 spells CASTIFDGAYEQYF. Here the CDR3 DNA reads TGTGCCAGCACTATTTTCGACGGGGCCTACGAGCAGTACTTC.

The chain employs TRBV4-1 and TRBJ1-3, with D hard to call. Trimming left V 0 bases short and J 7 bases short, with 4 bases between. The CDR3 covers 12 residues. Germline lookup yields CDR1 MGHRA and CDR2 YSYEKL. CDR3 bases: TGCGCCAGCAGCCAAGACCTTAACACCATATATTTT. It specifies CASSQDLNTIYF.

The sample holds a few counts of this clone. The CDR3 loop is CASSPRDSNNEKLFF. CDR3 DNA: TGTGCCAGCAGTCCCCGGGACAGTAATAATGAAAAACTGTTTTTT. V usage is TRBV7-9 and J usage is TRBJ1-4, with TRBD1 matching 7 bases. The CDR3 totals 15 residues. J lost 4 bases, V lost 6 bases, and 8 bases had no gene match. Germline-derived CDR1 and CDR2 are SEHNR and FQNEAQ (reference sequence).

This chain connects TRBV18 to TRBJ1-2, with D unclear. This CDR3 has 14 residues. Trimming removed 3 bases at V and 2 bases at J, with 10 bases between. CDR1 and CDR2 (germline): KGHSH, LQKENI. The CDR3 DNA sequence: TGTGCCAGCTCACCCCCCCACTTAAACTATGGCTACACCTTC. Encoded protein: CASSPPHLNYGYTF.

This rearrangement joins TRBV9 to TRBJ2-1; 8 bases align to TRBD2. This CDR3 spans 15 amino acids. After removal of 4 bases from V and 5 bases from J, the junction contained 8 bases not matched to a gene. CDR1 is SGDLS and CDR2 is YYNGEE in the germline V gene. The CDR3 is CASSLRAGVNNEQFF. Here the CDR3 DNA reads TGTGCCAGCAGCTTACGAGCGGGAGTAAACAATGAGCAGTTCTTC.

The chain recombines TRBV4-1 with TRBJ1-2; D call uncertain. CDR1 is MGHRA and CDR2 is YSYEKL in the germline V gene. Trimming left V 4 bases short and J 8 bases short, with 26 bases between. This CDR3 has 17 residues. The CDR3 coding sequence is TGCGCCAGCAGCCTCATGCTAATCTTAACCTCCCGGAGGGGCTACACCTTC. It translates to CASSLMLILTSRRGYTF.

This chain links TRBV11-3 with TRBJ1-2; 8 positions match TRBD1. CDR1 and CDR2 from the germline V gene are SGHNT and YENEEA. This CDR3 spans 15 amino acids. V lost 3 bases and J lost 6; bases outside the gene matches: 9. The chain's CDR3 is CASSLDRAPVDGYTF. The CDR3 DNA is TGTGCCAGCAGCTTGGACAGGGCTCCAGTGGATGGCTACACCTTC.

This chain joins TRBV5-4 and TRBJ2-2; D gene uncertain. The length of the CDR3 is 13 residues. Trimming cost V 0 bases and J 3 bases, with 3 bases left between them. CDR1 is SGHNT, CDR2 YYREEE, per germline (reference sequence). The CDR3 sequence: CASSLDYTGELFF. The DNA of the CDR3 is TGTGCCAGCAGCTTGGACTACACCGGGGAGCTGTTTTTT.

The chain links TRBV29-1 to TRBJ2-3, with D maybe TRBD2 (5 bases). CDR3 length: 12 residues. The germline CDR1 and CDR2 sequences are SQVTM and ANQGSEA. Trimming shortened V by 6 bases and J by 5 bases, and 12 bases separated the two germline ends. The CDR3 region is CSVAGGGDTQYF. The CDR3 DNA reads as TGCAGCGTGGCCGGCGGAGGAGATACGCAGTATTTT.

The gene calls are TRBV7-2 and TRBJ1-3, with TRBD1 matching over 7 bases. V shed 0 bases and J 4 bases; nucleotides not matched to a gene: 3. CDR1 SGHTA and CDR2 FQGNSA come from the germline V gene. CDR3 length: 15 amino acids. DNA for the CDR3: TGTGCCAGCAGCTTAGCCCGGGACAGAGGAAACACCATATATTTT. Protein sequence: CASSLARDRGNTIYF.

This chain connects TRBV19 to TRBJ1-2, with 8 bases aligning to TRBD1. CDR3 length: 17 residues. CDR1 LNHDA and CDR2 SQIVND come from the germline V gene (reference sequence). V was clipped by 5 bases and J by 8 bases; unmatched bases: 19. The CDR3, as DNA: TGTGCCAGTAGTCCCAACGGCGGACAGGGACTAGCGAGGGGCTACACCTTC. Translation: CASSPNGGQGLARGYTF. Full variable domain (outside the CDR3, taken from reference TRBV19 and TRBJ1-2): DGGITQSPKYLFRKEGQNVTLSCEQNLNHDAMYWYRQDPGQGLRLIYYSQIVNDFQKGDIAEGYSVSREKKESFPLTVTSAQKNPTAFYLCASSPNGGQGLARGYTFGSGTRLTVV.

The chain employs TRBV6-6 and TRBJ2-7; 8 bases are a match to TRBD2. Losses at the gene ends were 5 bases for V and 4 bases for J; bases not matched to a gene: 10. The CDR3 consists of 15 residues. Germline CDR1 reads MNHNY; CDR2 reads SVGAGI (reference sequence). CDR3: CASSRGSGSSYEQYF. DNA for the CDR3: TGTGCCAGCAGTCGCGGGAGCGGGAGTTCGTACGAGCAGTACTTC.

The rearrangement links TRBV15 to TRBJ2-7; 7 bases are shared with TRBD1. V lost 3 bases to trimming and J lost 1 base; unmatched junction nucleotides: 3. Germline-derived CDR1 and CDR2 are LNHNV and YYDKDF (reference sequence). This CDR3 contains 14 residues. This chain's CDR3 is CATSSQQGSYEQYF. The CDR3 coding sequence is TGTGCCACCAGCAGTCAACAGGGGTCCTACGAGCAGTACTTC.

This sequence joins TRBV4-3 and TRBJ1-4; 8 nucleotides line up with TRBD1. CDR1 and CDR2 from the germline V gene are LGHNA and YSLEER. The CDR3 runs to 16 residues. V shed 1 base, J shed 1 base, and the junction held 2 bases outside the gene matches. This CDR3 reads CASSQGDRGTNEKLFF. The CDR3 nucleotides read TGCGCCAGCAGCCAAGGCGACAGGGGAACTAATGAAAAACTGTTTTTT.

As regards this clone: The junction and the germline gene differ at one end; a read error may be behind it. Other DNA sequences from this sample encode an identical CDR3 as well. The rearrangement joins TRBV7-2 to TRBJ2-3; maybe TRBD2 (6 bases). CDR1 is SGHTA and CDR2 is FQGNSA in the germline V gene. The CDR3 extends over 15 amino acids. The DNA for the CDR3 is TGTGCCAGCAGTTTAGGGGACTCCGGACGGGATACGCAGTATTTT. This encodes CASSLGDSGRDTQYF.

The rearrangement uses TRBV7-8 and TRBJ1-4; 8 bases line up with TRBD1. This CDR3 has 14 amino acids. Trimming removed 2 bases from V and 7 bases from J; junction bases left unmatched: 3. Germline lookup yields CDR1 SGHVS and CDR2 FQNEAQ. The DNA of the CDR3 is TGTGCCAGCAGCTTACAGGGGGCAGCTGAAAAACTGTTTTTT. As protein: CASSLQGAAEKLFF.

The gene calls are TRBV6-5 and TRBJ2-2, with D uncertain. The CDR3 consists of 13 residues. The germline gives CDR1 MNHEY, CDR2 SVGAGI. V was pared by 6 bases and J by 4 bases, with 9 bases between. CDR3 amino acids: CASSEPGTGELFF. CDR3 coding DNA: TGTGCCAGCAGCGAGCCAGGCACCGGGGAGCTGTTTTTT.